The clone carrying this TCR beta chain was found many times. The target antigen is unknown. Using quantitative 5'-RACE with molecular barcodes, the authors made TCR beta libraries. Via MiXCR, TCRdb re-called the 5' RACE reads, giving one row per CDR3 protein. The sample consists of some 150,000 distinct CDR3 sequences, 9.5% to 12% of them appearing once. The data stem from a study of CD8 T cells in ankylosing spondylitis. Study results and caveats: Roughly eight highly homologous variants made up a TCR beta motif that seemed to typify ankylosing spondylitis blood. Reports say disease-linked clones showed up significantly more in matched ankylosing spondylitis synovial fluid. Peripheral blood held disease-linked clones only at relatively low frequency, and these were CD8+.

This sequence was found in a female donor with ankylosing spondylitis or in good health (not recorded which). Sequencing was performed on blood, either unsorted or a sorted T cell fraction (not recorded which).

The CDR3 region has the DNA TGTGCCAGCGTTACAGGGCTGAACACTGAAGCTTTCTTT. It codes for CASVTGLNTEAFF. The chain links TRBV25-1 to TRBJ1-1; TRBD1 is a possible D gene (6 bases). This CDR3 has 13 amino acids. Trimming removed 8 bases at V and 0 bases at J, with 10 bases between. Germline V CDR1 and CDR2: MGHDK, SYGVNS.